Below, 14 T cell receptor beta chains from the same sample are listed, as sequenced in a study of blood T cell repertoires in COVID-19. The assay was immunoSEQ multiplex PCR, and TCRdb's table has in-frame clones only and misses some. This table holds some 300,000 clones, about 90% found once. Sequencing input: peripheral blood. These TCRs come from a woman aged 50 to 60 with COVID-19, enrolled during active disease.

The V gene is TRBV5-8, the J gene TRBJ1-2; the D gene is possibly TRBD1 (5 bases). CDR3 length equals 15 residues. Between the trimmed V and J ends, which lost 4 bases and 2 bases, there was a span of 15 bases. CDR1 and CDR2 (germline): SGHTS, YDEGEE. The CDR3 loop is CASSLGEHRNYGYTF. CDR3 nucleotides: TGTGCCAGCAGCCTGGGGGAGCACCGAAACTATGGCTACACCTTC.

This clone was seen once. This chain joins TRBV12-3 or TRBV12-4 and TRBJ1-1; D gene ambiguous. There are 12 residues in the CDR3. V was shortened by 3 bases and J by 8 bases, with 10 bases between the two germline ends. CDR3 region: CASSFGKTEAFF. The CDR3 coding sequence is TGTGCCAGCAGTTTCGGGAAAACCGAAGCTTTCTTT.

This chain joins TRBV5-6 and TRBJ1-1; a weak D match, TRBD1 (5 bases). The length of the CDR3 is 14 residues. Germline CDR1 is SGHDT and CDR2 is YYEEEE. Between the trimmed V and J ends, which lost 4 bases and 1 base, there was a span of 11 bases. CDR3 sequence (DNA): TGTGCCAGCAGCACGGGACTGAGGAACACTGAAGCTTTCTTT. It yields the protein CASSTGLRNTEAFF. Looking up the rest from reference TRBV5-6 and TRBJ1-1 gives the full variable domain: DAGVTQSPTHLIKTRGQQVTLRCSPKSGHDTVSWYQQALGQGPQFIFQYYEEEERQRGNFPDRFSGHQFPNYSSELNVNALLLGDSALYLCASSTGLRNTEAFFGQGTRLTVV.

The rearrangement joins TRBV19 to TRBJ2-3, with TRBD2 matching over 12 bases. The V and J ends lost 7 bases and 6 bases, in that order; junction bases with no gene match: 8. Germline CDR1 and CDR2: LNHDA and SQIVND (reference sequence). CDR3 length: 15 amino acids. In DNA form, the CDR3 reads TGTGCCAGTACCACTCTAGCGGGAGGGTGGGATACGCAGTATTTT. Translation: CASTTLAGGWDTQYF.

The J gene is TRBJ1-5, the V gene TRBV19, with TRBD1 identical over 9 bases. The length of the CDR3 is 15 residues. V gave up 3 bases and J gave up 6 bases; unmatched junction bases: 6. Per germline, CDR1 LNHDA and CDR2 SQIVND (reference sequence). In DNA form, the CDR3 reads TGTGCCAGTAGTATCGGACAGGGGTCATCTCAGCCCCAGCATTTT. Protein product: CASSIGQGSSQPQHF.

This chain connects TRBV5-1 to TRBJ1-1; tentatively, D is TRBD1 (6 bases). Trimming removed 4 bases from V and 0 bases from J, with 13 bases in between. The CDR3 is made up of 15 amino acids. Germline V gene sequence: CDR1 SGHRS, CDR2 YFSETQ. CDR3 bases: TGCGCCAGCAGCCCGTGGGGGGGCGTGAACACTGAAGCTTTCTTT. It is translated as CASSPWGGVNTEAFF. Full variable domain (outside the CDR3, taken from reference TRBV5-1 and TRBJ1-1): KAGVTQTPRYLIKTRGQQVTLSCSPISGHRSVSWYQQTPGQGLQFLFEYFSETQRNKGNFPGRFSGRQFSNSRSEMNVSTLELGDSALYLCASSPWGGVNTEAFFGQGTRLTVV.

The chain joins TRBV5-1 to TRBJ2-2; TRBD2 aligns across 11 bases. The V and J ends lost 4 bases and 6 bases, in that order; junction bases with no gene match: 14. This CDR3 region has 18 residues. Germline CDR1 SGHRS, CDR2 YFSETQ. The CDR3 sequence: CASSPRIAGGPGAGELFF. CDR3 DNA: TGCGCCAGCAGCCCGAGAATAGCGGGAGGGCCGGGGGCCGGGGAGCTGTTTTTT.

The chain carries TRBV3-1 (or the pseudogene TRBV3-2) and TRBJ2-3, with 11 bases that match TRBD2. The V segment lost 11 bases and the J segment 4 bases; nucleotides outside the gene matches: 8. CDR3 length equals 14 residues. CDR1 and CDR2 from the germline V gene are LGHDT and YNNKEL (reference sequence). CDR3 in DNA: TGTGCCTCCACCGGGACTAGCGGTCCAGATACGCAGTATTTT. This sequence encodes CASTGTSGPDTQYF.

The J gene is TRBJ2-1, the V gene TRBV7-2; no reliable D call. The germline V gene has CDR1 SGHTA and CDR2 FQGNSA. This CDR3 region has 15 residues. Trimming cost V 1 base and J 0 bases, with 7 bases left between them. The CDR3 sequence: CASSLDPSSYNEQFF. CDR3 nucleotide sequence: TGTGCCAGCAGCTTAGACCCCAGCTCCTACAATGAGCAGTTCTTC.

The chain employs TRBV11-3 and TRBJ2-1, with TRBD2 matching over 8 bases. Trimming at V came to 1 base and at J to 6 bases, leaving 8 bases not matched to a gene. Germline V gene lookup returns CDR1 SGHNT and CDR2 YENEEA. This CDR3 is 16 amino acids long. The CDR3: CASSLGAGGPVNEQFF. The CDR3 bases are TGTGCCAGCAGCTTAGGGGCGGGAGGCCCGGTCAATGAGCAGTTCTTC.

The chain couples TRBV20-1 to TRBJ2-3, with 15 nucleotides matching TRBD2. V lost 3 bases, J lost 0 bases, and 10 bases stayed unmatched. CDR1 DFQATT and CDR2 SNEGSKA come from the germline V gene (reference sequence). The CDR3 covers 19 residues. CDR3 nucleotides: TGCAGTGCTAGTAAGGGACTAGCGGGAGGTCGAAGGAGCACAGATACGCAGTATTTT. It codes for CSASKGLAGGRRSTDTQYF.

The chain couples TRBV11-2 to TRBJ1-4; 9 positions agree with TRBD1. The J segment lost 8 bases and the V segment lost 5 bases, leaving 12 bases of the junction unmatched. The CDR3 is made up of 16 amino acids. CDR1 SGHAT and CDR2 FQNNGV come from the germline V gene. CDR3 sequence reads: CASSSSRQGVFEKLFF. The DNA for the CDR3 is TGTGCCAGCAGCAGTTCCCGACAGGGGGTGTTCGAAAAACTGTTTTTT.

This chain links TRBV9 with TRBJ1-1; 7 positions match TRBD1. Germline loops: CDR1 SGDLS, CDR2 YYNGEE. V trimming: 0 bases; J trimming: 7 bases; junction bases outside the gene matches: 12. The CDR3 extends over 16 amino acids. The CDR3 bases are TGTGCCAGCAGCGTAGCAAGAGAAGGGGACAGACGTGAAGCTTTCTTT. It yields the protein CASSVAREGDRREAFF.

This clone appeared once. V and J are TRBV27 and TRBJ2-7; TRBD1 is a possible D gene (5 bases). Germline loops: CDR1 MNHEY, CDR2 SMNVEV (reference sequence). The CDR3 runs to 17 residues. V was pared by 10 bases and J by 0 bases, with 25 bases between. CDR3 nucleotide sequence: TGTGCCACCCAGGCAAGGGGCTCTTATACAAGCTCCTACGAGCAGTACTTC. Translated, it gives CATQARGSYTSSYEQYF.